The 29 T cell receptor beta chains given below trace back to one sample, sequenced in a study of T cells in Graves' hyperthyroidism and ophthalmopathy. RNA transcripts were the template for amplifying TCR beta CDR3 regions. The TCR CDR3 first-round RT-PCR relied on the HTBI primer set. Using its own MiXCR run on the multiplex PCR reads, TCRdb lists one record per CDR3 protein. The data hold 550,000 to 600,000 distinct CDR3 sequences, with over 15% observed a single time. What was sequenced was blood. These receptors originate from a woman in her late teens or twenties with Graves' hyperthyroidism.

This clonotype was counted ten times or more. The J gene is TRBJ2-1, the V gene TRBV29-1, with D maybe TRBD1 (5 bases). The length of the CDR3 is 13 residues. The V end lost 3 bases, the J end lost 7 bases, and 13 bases lay between the germline ends. Germline lookup yields CDR1 SQVTM and CDR2 ANQGSEA. CDR3 sequence: CSVEGLGVNEQFF. CDR3 nucleotides: TGCAGCGTTGAGGGATTAGGGGTTAATGAGCAGTTCTTC.

This clonotype appeared many times. The CDR3 reads CASSWTGTYNEQFF. Written as DNA, the CDR3 is TGTGCCAGCAGTTGGACAGGGACATACAATGAGCAGTTCTTC. The V and J genes are TRBV2 and TRBJ2-1, with 8 nucleotides matching TRBD1. Trimming took 5 bases from V and 4 from J; bases not matched to a gene: 4. Per the germline V gene, CDR1 is SNHLY and CDR2 is FYNNEI. CDR3 length equals 14 residues.

This chain joins TRBV6-1 and TRBJ1-2; D ambiguous. Germline loops: CDR1 MNHNS, CDR2 SASEGT. The CDR3 runs to 12 residues. Trimming pared 9 bases from V and 5 bases from J, leaving 13 bases between. CDR3 amino acids: CASAQTEYGYTF. DNA of the CDR3: TGTGCCAGTGCACAAACGGAGTATGGCTACACCTTC.

This clonotype appeared many times. This chain links TRBV3-1 with TRBJ2-5; 10 bases align to TRBD2. After removal of 4 bases from V and 5 bases from J, the junction contained 13 bases not matched to a gene. CDR3 length: 17 amino acids. Germline loops: CDR1 LGHDT, CDR2 YNNKEL (reference sequence). As DNA, the CDR3 is TGTGCCAGCAGCCCGATACCTACCGGGACTAGCGTTGAGACCCAGTACTTC. It is translated as CASSPIPTGTSVETQYF.

This clonotype has a count of ten or more. The chain combines TRBV5-1 with TRBJ2-1; weak D call: TRBD1 (5 bases). V was cut by 4 bases and J by 3 bases, with 17 bases left in between. The CDR3 contains 16 residues. Germline V gene data show CDR1 as SGHRS and CDR2 as YFSETQ. As DNA, the CDR3 is TGCGCCAGCAGCCCTCAAGGGGAATACTTCTACAATGAGCAGTTCTTC. Its protein product is CASSPQGEYFYNEQFF.

V usage is TRBV28 and J usage is TRBJ2-4; 7 nucleotides align to TRBD1. Germline lookup yields CDR1 MDHEN and CDR2 SYDVKM. This CDR3 has 14 amino acids. V lost 5 bases to trimming and J lost 5 bases; unmatched junction nucleotides: 6. CDR3 amino acids: CASSEIGTENIQYF. Here the CDR3 DNA reads TGTGCCAGCAGTGAAATTGGGACAGAAAACATTCAGTACTTC.

This chain's CDR3 is CASSWSRNEQFF. The CDR3 DNA reads as TGTGCCAGCAGTTGGAGTAGGAATGAGCAGTTCTTC. V and J are TRBV12-3 or TRBV12-4 and TRBJ2-1; unclear D gene. CDR3 length equals 12 residues. V was clipped by 4 bases and J by 7 bases, with 8 bases between them.

The CDR3 DNA reads TGCAGTGCCTCCTACCCACTTTTTATTAGCTCCTACGAGCAGTACTTC. The encoded protein is CSASYPLFISSYEQYF. V gene TRBV20-1 combines with J gene TRBJ2-7, with D unresolved. This CDR3 has 16 residues. Germline CDR1 reads DFQATT; CDR2 reads SNEGSKA (reference sequence). V was pared by 6 bases and J by 0 bases, with 21 bases between.

This clonotype was counted between two and nine times. The chain carries TRBV6-6 and TRBJ2-1, with D uncertain. V lost 0 bases to trimming and J lost 0 bases, with 6 bases between them. The germline V gene has CDR1 MNHNY and CDR2 SVGAGI (reference sequence). The CDR3 loop spans 15 amino acids. The DNA of the CDR3 is TGTGCCAGCAGTTACTCCGGCTTCTCCTACAATGAGCAGTTCTTC. Translation: CASSYSGFSYNEQFF.

The V and J genes are TRBV6-2 or TRBV6-3 and TRBJ2-1; D unclear. Trimming removed 5 bases from V and 0 bases from J, with 14 bases in between. Looked up from germline, CDR1 is MNHEY and CDR2 is SVGEGT. The CDR3 covers 16 residues. The CDR3 coding sequence is TGTGCCAGCAGTGACAAACCTCAGAGCTCCTACAATGAGCAGTTCTTC. Translated: CASSDKPQSSYNEQFF.

The chain couples TRBV19 to TRBJ1-5, with D unresolved. With 6 bases removed from V and 5 bases from J, the gap between germline ends came to 14 bases. CDR1 is LNHDA, CDR2 SQIVND, per germline (reference sequence). The CDR3 is 14 residues long. The CDR3 DNA sequence: TGTGCCAGTAGGGTGAAGGCCGGGCATCAGCCCCAGCATTTT. It yields the protein CASRVKAGHQPQHF.

In its sample, this clonotype was seen many times. The chain uses TRBV6-1 and TRBJ2-1, with D possibly matching TRBD2 (5 bases). Looked up from germline, CDR1 is MNHNS and CDR2 is SASEGT. CDR3 length: 13 amino acids. CDR3 in DNA: TGTGCATCGGGGATCTCCAAAGCCAATGAGCAGTTCTTC. This sequence encodes CASGISKANEQFF.

The CDR3 region has the DNA TGCGCCAGCAGCATAGGGACAGTCGTAGCCTACGAGCAGTACTTC. It codes for CASSIGTVVAYEQYF. The rearrangement joins TRBV5-1 to TRBJ2-7, with 7 nucleotides matching TRBD1. This CDR3 is 15 amino acids long. CDR1 SGHRS and CDR2 YFSETQ come from the germline V gene. Germline trimming cut 4 bases from V and 2 bases from J; bases unmatched to any gene: 9.

This clonotype was detected many times. This chain links TRBV12-3 or TRBV12-4 with TRBJ1-6, with a possible D match to TRBD1 (6 bases). Trimming left V 6 bases short and J 9 bases short, with 15 bases between. CDR3 length equals 14 residues. For the CDR3, the DNA is TGTGCCAGCAGCCCCGGGACATGGTCTTCACCCCTCCACTTT. It translates to CASSPGTWSSPLHF.

This clonotype was recorded many times. The chain combines TRBV6-6 with TRBJ2-7; D unresolved. Trimming stripped 2 bases from V and 1 base from J, with 6 bases between. There are 13 residues in the CDR3. Germline values: CDR1 MNHNY, CDR2 SVGAGI (reference sequence). The CDR3 loop reads CASSYDESYEQYF. The CDR3 DNA is TGTGCCAGCAGTTACGACGAGTCCTACGAGCAGTACTTC.

This clonotype was observed many times. The chain links TRBV11-3 to TRBJ2-2; D is unclear. Deletions cut 1 base from V and 9 bases from J, with 3 bases between. The CDR3 sequence is 11 residues long. The germline V gene encodes CDR1 SGHNT and CDR2 YENEEA. The CDR3 protein is CASSLGWELFF. In DNA, the CDR3 is TGTGCCAGCAGCTTAGGTTGGGAGCTGTTTTTT.

Comment on this clonotype: This likely comes from a read error, as the CDR3 has no conserved phenylalanine or tryptophan at its end. This chain links TRBV7-3 with TRBJ2-1; the D call may be TRBD1 or TRBD2 (5 bases each). Germline V CDR1 and CDR2: SGHTA, FQGTGA. The CDR3 covers 15 residues. The CDR3: CASSLTGASYNEQFS. CDR3 nucleotides: TGTGCCAGCAGTTTAACCGGGGCCTCCTACAATGAGCAGTTCTCC.

The gene calls are TRBV10-3 and TRBJ2-3; 11 positions agree with TRBD2. V gave up 10 bases and J gave up 3 bases; unmatched junction bases: 15. The CDR3 contains 17 residues. The germline V gene encodes CDR1 ENHRY and CDR2 SYGVKD. The CDR3 sequence: CATQGSTSGSLTDTQYF. As DNA, the CDR3 is TGTGCCACCCAGGGTTCCACTAGCGGGAGTTTGACAGATACGCAGTATTTT.

This clonotype was seen only a few times. Germline and junction disagree at one end, which may indicate a read error. This chain joins TRBV24-1 and TRBJ1-1; D not certain. CDR1 is KGHDR, CDR2 SFDVKD, per germline. This CDR3 is built from 13 residues. The CDR3, as DNA: TGTGCCACCAGTGATTCCGGGAACATTGAAGCTTTCTTT. Protein sequence: CATSDSGNIEAFF.

The chain couples TRBV20-1 to TRBJ2-3; 8 nucleotides match TRBD1. The CDR3 covers 13 residues. CDR1 and CDR2 from the germline V gene are DFQATT and SNEGSKA (reference sequence). Germline trimming cut 5 bases from V and 3 bases from J; bases unmatched to any gene: 4. Written as DNA, the CDR3 is TGCAGTGCTGGAGGACAGGGAACAGATACGCAGTATTTT. This gives the protein CSAGGQGTDTQYF.

The genes are TRBV27 and TRBJ1-1; D is uncertain. Trimming shortened V by 7 bases and J by 0 bases, and 18 bases separated the two germline ends. Germline V gene sequence: CDR1 MNHEY, CDR2 SMNVEV (reference sequence). The CDR3 is 16 residues long. In nucleotides, the CDR3 is TGTGCCAGCAATCCCCAACGCGGACTCTTGAACACTGAAGCTTTCTTT. Translation gives CASNPQRGLLNTEAFF.

V gene TRBV19 combines with J gene TRBJ1-4; no clear D. Trimming left V 1 base short and J 8 bases short, with 14 bases between. The CDR3 sequence is 15 residues long. Looked up from germline, CDR1 is LNHDA and CDR2 is SQIVND (reference sequence). The CDR3 protein is CASSIGLTLGEKLFF. In DNA, the CDR3 is TGTGCCAGTAGTATAGGCCTGACCCTGGGGGAAAAACTGTTTTTT.

The table lists this clonotype with a few counts. V usage is TRBV29-1 and J usage is TRBJ2-7; 9 nucleotides match TRBD1. This CDR3 region has 13 residues. V lost 4 bases and J lost 3; bases outside the gene matches: 4. The germline V gene has CDR1 SQVTM and CDR2 ANQGSEA. As DNA, the CDR3 is TGCAGCGTTGGGACAGGGGAAATCTACGAGCAGTACTTC. Residues: CSVGTGEIYEQYF.

The rearrangement joins TRBV6-1 to TRBJ2-7, with 10 positions matching TRBD2. There are 14 residues in the CDR3. V lost 5 bases to trimming and J lost 6 bases; unmatched junction nucleotides: 7. The germline CDR1 and CDR2 sequences are MNHNS and SASEGT. CDR3 amino acids: CASSRTSGVREQYF. Here the CDR3 DNA reads TGTGCCAGCAGTCGGACTAGCGGAGTCCGCGAGCAGTACTTC.

This clonotype was seen only a few times. The chain is built from TRBV6-1 and TRBJ2-5; TRBD2 aligns across 11 bases. The J segment lost 7 bases and the V segment lost 6 bases, leaving 16 bases of the junction unmatched. The CDR3 sequence is 17 residues long. Germline CDR1 reads MNHNS; CDR2 reads SASEGT. The CDR3 coding sequence is TGTGCCAGCAGGCACGCTAGCGGGGGGTTGGGGTTGGGGACCCAGTACTTC. It yields the protein CASRHASGGLGLGTQYF.

V and J are TRBV6-2 or TRBV6-3 and TRBJ1-1; D is unclear. There are 11 residues in the CDR3. Trimming removed 8 bases at V and 4 bases at J, with 8 bases between. Germline CDR1 MNHEY, CDR2 SVGEGT. The CDR3 DNA reads as TGTGCCAGCGGGTCGGCCACTGAAGCTTTCTTT. The encoded protein is CASGSATEAFF.

This clonotype was detected ten times or more. The gene calls are TRBV7-2 and TRBJ2-7; possible D gene TRBD1, 6 bases. Trimming removed 5 bases at V and 0 bases at J, with 14 bases between. The germline V gene encodes CDR1 SGHTA and CDR2 FQGNSA. The CDR3 sequence is 15 residues long. The CDR3 loop is CASSEGHFSSYEQYF. The CDR3 nucleotides read TGTGCCAGCAGCGAGGGACACTTTAGCTCCTACGAGCAGTACTTC.

Worth noting for this clonotype: This clone may be a read error of a much larger clone one base away. The chain couples TRBV3-1 to TRBJ2-1; TRBD2 aligns across 12 bases. CDR1 and CDR2 (germline): LGHDT, YNNKEL (reference sequence). The CDR3 spans 18 residues. CDR3 DNA sequence: TGTGTCAGCAGCCAAGAATACAGGCCTAGCGGGAGGGCTGGTGAGCAGTTCTTC. Amino acids: CVSSQEYRPSGRAGEQFF.

The rearrangement links TRBV25-1 to TRBJ2-7; 7 bases map to TRBD1. Germline values: CDR1 MGHDK, CDR2 SYGVNS. There are 12 residues in the CDR3. With V trimmed by 3 bases and J by 6 bases, 2 bases remained unmatched. The CDR3 DNA reads as TGTGCCAGCAGTGATAACAGGGGCGAGCAGTACTTC. It specifies CASSDNRGEQYF.